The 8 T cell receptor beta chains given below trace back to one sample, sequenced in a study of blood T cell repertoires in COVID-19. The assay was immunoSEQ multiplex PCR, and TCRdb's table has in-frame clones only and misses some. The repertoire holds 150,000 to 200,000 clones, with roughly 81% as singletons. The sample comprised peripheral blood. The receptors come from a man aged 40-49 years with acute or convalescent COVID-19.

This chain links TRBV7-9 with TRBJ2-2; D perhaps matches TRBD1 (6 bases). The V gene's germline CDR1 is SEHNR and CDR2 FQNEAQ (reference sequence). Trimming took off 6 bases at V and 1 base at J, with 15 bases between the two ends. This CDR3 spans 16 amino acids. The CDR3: CASRPKDSMNTGELFF. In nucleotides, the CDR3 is TGTGCCAGCAGACCAAAGGACAGTATGAACACCGGGGAGCTGTTTTTT.

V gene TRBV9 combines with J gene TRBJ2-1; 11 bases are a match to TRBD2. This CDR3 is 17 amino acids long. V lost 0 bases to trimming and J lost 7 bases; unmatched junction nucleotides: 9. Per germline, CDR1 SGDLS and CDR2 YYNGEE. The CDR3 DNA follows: TGTGCCAGCAGCGTAGGTAGCGGGGGGGCCTATGGGAATGAGCAGTTCTTC. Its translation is CASSVGSGGAYGNEQFF.

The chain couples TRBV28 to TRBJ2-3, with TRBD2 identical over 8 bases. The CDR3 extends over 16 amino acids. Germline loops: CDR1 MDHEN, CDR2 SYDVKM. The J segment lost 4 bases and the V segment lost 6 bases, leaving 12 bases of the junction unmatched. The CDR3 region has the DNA TGTGCCAGCAGCACTTTCGATCGGGGGGGCCCAGATACGCAGTATTTT. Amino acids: CASSTFDRGGPDTQYF.

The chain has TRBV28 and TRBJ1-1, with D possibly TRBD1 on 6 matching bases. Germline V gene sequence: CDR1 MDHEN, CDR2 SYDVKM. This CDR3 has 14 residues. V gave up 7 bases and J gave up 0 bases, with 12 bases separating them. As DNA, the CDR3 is TGTGCCAGCAATTCACAGGGCTTGAACACTGAAGCTTTCTTT. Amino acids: CASNSQGLNTEAFF.

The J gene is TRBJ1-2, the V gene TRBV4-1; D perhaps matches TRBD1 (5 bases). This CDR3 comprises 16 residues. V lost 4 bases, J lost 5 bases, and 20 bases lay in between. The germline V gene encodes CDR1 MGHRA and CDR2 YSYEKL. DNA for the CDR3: TGCGCCAGCAGCCTGCTCCTCAGGGAGGTTGGGTATGGCTACACCTTC. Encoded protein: CASSLLLREVGYGYTF.

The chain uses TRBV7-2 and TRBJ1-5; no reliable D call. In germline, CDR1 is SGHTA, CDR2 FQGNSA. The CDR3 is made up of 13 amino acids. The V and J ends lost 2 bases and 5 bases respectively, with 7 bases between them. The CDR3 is CASSLQFDQPQHF. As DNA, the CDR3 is TGTGCCAGCAGCTTACAGTTCGATCAGCCCCAGCATTTT. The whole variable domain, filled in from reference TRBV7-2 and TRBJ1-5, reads GAGVSQSPSNKVTEKGKDVELRCDPISGHTALYWYRQSLGQGLEFLIYFQGNSAPDKSGLPSDRFSAERTGGSVSTLTIQRTQQEDSAVYLCASSLQFDQPQHFGDGTRLSIL.

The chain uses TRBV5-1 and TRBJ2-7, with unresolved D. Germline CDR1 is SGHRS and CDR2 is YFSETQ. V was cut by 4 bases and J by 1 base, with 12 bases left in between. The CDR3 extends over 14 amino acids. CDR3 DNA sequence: TGCGCCAGCAGCCTGTACACGATTTCCTACGAGCAGTACTTC. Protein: CASSLYTISYEQYF.

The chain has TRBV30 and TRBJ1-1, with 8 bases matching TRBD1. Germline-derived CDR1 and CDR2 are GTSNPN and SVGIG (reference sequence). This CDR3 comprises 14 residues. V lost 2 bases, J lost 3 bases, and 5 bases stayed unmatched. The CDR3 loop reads CAWSRNRGYTEAFF. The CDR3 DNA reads TGTGCCTGGAGTCGGAACAGGGGGTACACTGAAGCTTTCTTT.